Shown below are 3 T cell receptor beta chains from a single sample sequenced in a study of T cell repertoires and leukemia-associated antigens. TCRdb used MiXCR to reprocess the 5' RACE reads, holding one entry per CDR3 protein. This table has 10,000 to 12,000 distinct CDR3 sequences, approximately 43% appearing once. No cognate antigen is known for these TCRs. The sample taken for sequencing was CD3+ T cells sorted from blood and cultured. These receptors originate from a female donor in good health.

This clonotype has at least ten counts. The chain links TRBV12-3 or TRBV12-4 to TRBJ2-7; D unclear. V gave up 1 base and J gave up 4 bases, with 8 bases separating them. CDR3 length: 13 residues. CDR3 in DNA: TGTGCCAGCAGTTTAGATACCCAGTACGAGCAGTACTTC. Residues: CASSLDTQYEQYF.

About this clonotype: This likely comes from a read error, as the CDR3 has no conserved phenylalanine or tryptophan at its end. The gene calls are TRBV15 and TRBJ2-1; TRBD2 agrees at 10 bases. The J call may not be correct, given that the DNA end is closer to TRBJ2-7. Germline CDR1 LNHNV, CDR2 YYDKDF (reference sequence). The CDR3 runs 14 residues. CDR3: CATKRTSGYNEQYL. The CDR3 bases are TGTGCCACCAAAAGGACTAGCGGCTACAATGAGCAGTACCTC.

The chain joins TRBV27 to TRBJ1-5, with D maybe TRBD1 (5 bases). Between the trimmed V and J ends, which lost 3 bases and 0 bases, there was a span of 15 bases. Germline assignment: CDR1 MNHEY and CDR2 SMNVEV (reference sequence). The CDR3 is 17 residues long. CDR3 DNA: TGTGCCAGCAGTTTTCGGGACCCACTGTGTAGCAATCAGCCCCAGCATTTT. Its translation is CASSFRDPLCSNQPQHF.